This T cell receptor beta chain originates from a study of immune evolution from preneoplasia to lung adenocarcinoma. Using immunoSEQ multiplex PCR, the repertoire was profiled, and TCRdb retains in-frame clones only, with some absent. The table lists just over 6,000 clones, approximately 80% of them singletons, with under 7% in the top ten. CDR3 length: 12 amino acids. The germline CDR1 and CDR2 sequences are SGHAT and FQNNGV. V was shortened by 0 bases and J by 5 bases, with 5 bases between the two germline ends. Only one count was recorded for this clone. No antigen is known for it. Study-level results: Normal lung had the highest top T cell clone frequencies.

Resections took place in Japan or China from about 2013 to 2018. Each case's diagnosis was confirmed by two pathologists on H&E. Specimen: FFPE adjacent normal lung tissue. The TCR was taken from an older donor with lung adenocarcinoma. The chain couples TRBV11-2 to TRBJ2-7; D ambiguous. CDR3 in DNA: TGTGCCAGCAGCTTAGATGGGAACGAGCAGTACTTC. Translation: CASSLDGNEQYF. The full variable domain, in which reference TRBV11-2 and TRBJ2-7 provide the parts outside the CDR3, is EAGVAQSPRYKIIEKRQSVAFWCNPISGHATLYWYQQILGQGPKLLIQFQNNGVVDDSQLPKDRFSAERLKGVDSTLKIQPAKLEDSAVYLCASSLDGNEQYFGPGTRLTVT.